This T cell receptor beta chain derives from a study of molecular identifiers for immune sequencing clone quantification. At the level of the study: In replicates, RNA taken from roughly 20,000 or 100,000 naive CD8 cells was divided five ways, and four portions underwent sequencing.

TCRdb reprocessed the PCR reads with MiXCR, giving one entry per CDR3 protein. The data hold approximately 500,000 distinct CDR3 sequences, with about a fifth observed a single time. Trimming cost V 6 bases and J 3 bases, with 18 bases left between them. Per germline, CDR1 SEHNR and CDR2 FQNEAQ (reference sequence). The CDR3 has 16 amino acids. General study findings and limits: Over 98% of CMV-specific effector molecules, but under 1% of naive ones, were in clones above 20 copies.

In the case of this clonotype: Its antigen is not identified.

This TCR was sampled from a human donor in good health. Some libraries in this study had Jurkat cell RNA spiked in. The chain has TRBV7-9 and TRBJ2-1; D may be TRBD1 or TRBD2 (6 bases each). Sequenced material: naive CD8+ T cells from blood, with Jurkat cell RNA spiked in. The subset is: FACS-sorted CD8+CD4-CCR7+CD45RA+ naive T cells. The CDR3 here is CASSPLGGDIYNEQFF. Here the CDR3 DNA reads TGTGCCAGCAGTCCCTTGGGCGGGGACATCTACAATGAGCAGTTCTTC.